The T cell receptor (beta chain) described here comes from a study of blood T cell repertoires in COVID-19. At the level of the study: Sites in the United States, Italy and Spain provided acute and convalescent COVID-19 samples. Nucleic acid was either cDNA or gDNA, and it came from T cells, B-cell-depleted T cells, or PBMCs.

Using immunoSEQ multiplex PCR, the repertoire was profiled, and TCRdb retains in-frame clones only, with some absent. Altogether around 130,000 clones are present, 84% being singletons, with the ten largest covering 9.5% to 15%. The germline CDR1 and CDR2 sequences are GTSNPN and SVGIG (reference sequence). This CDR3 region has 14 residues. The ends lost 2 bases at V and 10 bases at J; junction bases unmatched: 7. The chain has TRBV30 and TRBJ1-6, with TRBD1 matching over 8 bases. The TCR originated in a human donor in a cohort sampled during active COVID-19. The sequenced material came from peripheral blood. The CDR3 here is CAWSPTGDWSPLHF. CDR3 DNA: TGTGCCTGGAGTCCGACAGGGGATTGGTCACCCCTCCACTTT.